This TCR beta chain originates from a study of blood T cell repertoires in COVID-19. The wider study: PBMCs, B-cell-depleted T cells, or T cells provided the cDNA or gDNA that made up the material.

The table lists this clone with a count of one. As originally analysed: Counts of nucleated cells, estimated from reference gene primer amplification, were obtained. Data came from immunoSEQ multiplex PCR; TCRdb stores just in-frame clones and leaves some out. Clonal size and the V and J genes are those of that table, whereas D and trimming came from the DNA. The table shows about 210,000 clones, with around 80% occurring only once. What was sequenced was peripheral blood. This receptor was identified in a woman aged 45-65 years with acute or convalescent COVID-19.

CDR3 residues: CASNLLSGTTQRTEAFF. The CDR3 DNA sequence: TGCGCCAGCAACCTCCTGTCCGGGACAACACAGAGGACTGAAGCTTTCTTT. The chain combines TRBV5-1 with TRBJ1-1; D perhaps matches TRBD1 (6 bases). V lost 6 bases and J lost 5, with 26 bases in between. Looked up from germline, CDR1 is SGHRS and CDR2 is YFSETQ. This CDR3 spans 17 amino acids.